These 4 T cell receptor beta chains originate from one sample sequenced in a study of T cells in Graves' hyperthyroidism and ophthalmopathy. Amplified regions were TCR beta CDR3 sequences from RNA transcripts. Initially, a first-round RT-PCR of the TCR CDR3 employed the HTBI primer set. MiXCR, run by TCRdb on the multiplex PCR reads, gives a single entry per CDR3 protein. In the table there are approximately 700,000 distinct CDR3 sequences, 45% of which are singletons. The specimen was peripheral blood or thyroid tissue (not recorded which). The origin of the receptors is an adult man with Graves' disease, either hyperthyroidism or ophthalmopathy (not recorded which).

Of note for this clonotype: A much larger clone lies a single base off, so this may be a read error. The J gene is TRBJ1-5, the V gene TRBV9, with D possibly matching TRBD1 (6 bases). The length of the CDR3 is 14 residues. The germline V gene encodes CDR1 SGDLS and CDR2 YYNGEE. CDR3 region: CASSLTGFNQPQRF. CDR3 bases: TGTGCCAGCAGCTTGACAGGATTCAATCAGCCCCAGCGTTTT. Drawing the rest from reference TRBV9 and TRBJ1-5, the complete variable domain is DSGVTQTPKHLITATGQRVTLRCSPRSGDLSVYWYQQSLDQGLQFLIQYYNGEERAKGNILERFSAQQFPDLHSELNLSSLELGDSALYFCASSLTGFNQPQRFGDGTRLSIL.

This chain connects TRBV6-1 to TRBJ1-2; 10 bases agree with TRBD1. The trim removed 0 bases at V and 6 bases at J, leaving 4 bases unmatched. This CDR3 has 15 residues. Looked up from germline, CDR1 is MNHNS and CDR2 is SASEGT. The CDR3: CASSEAGTGVDGYTF. The DNA for the CDR3 is TGTGCCAGCAGTGAAGCCGGGACAGGGGTGGATGGCTACACCTTC.

This clonotype was counted many times. The genes are TRBV7-9 and TRBJ2-7; D call uncertain. V was cut by 0 bases and J by 7 bases, with 7 bases left in between. Germline V gene sequence: CDR1 SEHNR, CDR2 FQNEAQ (reference sequence). The CDR3 length is 12 residues. The CDR3 nucleotides read TGTGCCAGCAGCTTAGCCCCAGGAGAGCAGTACTTC. It encodes CASSLAPGEQYF.

The table lists this clonotype with many counts. The chain uses TRBV19 and TRBJ1-3; no definite D call. V lost 10 bases and J 3 bases, leaving 10 bases between the germline ends. This CDR3 has 12 amino acids. The germline gives CDR1 LNHDA, CDR2 SQIVND (reference sequence). The CDR3 region is CATGRGGNTIYF. The CDR3 DNA sequence: TGTGCCACCGGAAGAGGTGGAAACACCATATATTTT.